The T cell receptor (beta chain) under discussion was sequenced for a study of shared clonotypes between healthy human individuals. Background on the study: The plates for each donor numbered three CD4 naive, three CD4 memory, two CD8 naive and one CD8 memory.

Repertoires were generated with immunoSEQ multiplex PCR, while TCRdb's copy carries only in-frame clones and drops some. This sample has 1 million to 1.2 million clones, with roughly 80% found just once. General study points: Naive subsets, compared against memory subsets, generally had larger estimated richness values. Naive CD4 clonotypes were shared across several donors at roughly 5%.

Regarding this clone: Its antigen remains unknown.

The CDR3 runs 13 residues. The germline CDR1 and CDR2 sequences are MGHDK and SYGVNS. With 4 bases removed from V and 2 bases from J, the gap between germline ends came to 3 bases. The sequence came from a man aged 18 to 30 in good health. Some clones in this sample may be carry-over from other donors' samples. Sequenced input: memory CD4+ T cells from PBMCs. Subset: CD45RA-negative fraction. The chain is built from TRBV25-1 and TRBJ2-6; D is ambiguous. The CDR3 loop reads CASSGPGANVLTF. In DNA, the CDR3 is TGTGCCAGCAGTGGTCCTGGGGCCAACGTCCTGACTTTC.